Each of the 14 T cell receptor beta chains below was sequenced from the same sample in a study of shared clonotypes between healthy human individuals. Profiling relied on immunoSEQ multiplex PCR, and the TCRdb table lists in-frame clones only, not all of them. The repertoire consists of approximately 1,500,000 clones, with around 97% occurring once and the leading ten covering roughly 1.2%. Sequences were obtained from naive CD4+ T cells sorted from blood. Subset here: CD45RA+ positively selected. The receptors were gathered from a man aged 25-45 years in good health.

This chain links TRBV4-2 with TRBJ1-1; perhaps TRBD1 as D (6 bases). The germline CDR1 and CDR2 sequences are LGHNA and YNFKEQ. Deletions cut 4 bases from V and 1 base from J, with 16 bases between. The CDR3 has 16 residues. CDR3 loop: CASSPTPTGRNTEAFF. The CDR3 coding sequence is TGTGCCAGCAGCCCGACGCCAACAGGGAGGAACACTGAAGCTTTCTTT.

This CDR3 reads CSLTRDRGFGETQYF. The DNA of the CDR3 is TGCAGCCTCACCCGGGACAGGGGATTCGGAGAGACCCAGTACTTC. V and J are TRBV29-1 and TRBJ2-5; 10 nucleotides align to TRBD1. Trimming took 8 bases from V and 4 from J; bases not matched to a gene: 13. This CDR3 contains 15 residues. The V gene's germline CDR1 is SQVTM and CDR2 ANQGSEA. The full variable domain, with the rest looked up from reference TRBV29-1 and TRBJ2-5, is SAVISQKPSRDICQRGTSLTIQCQVDSQVTMMFWYRQQPGQSLTLIATANQGSEATYESGFVIDKFPISRPNLTFSTLTVSNMSPEDSSIYLCSLTRDRGFGETQYFGPGTRLLVL.

Note on this clone: Other DNA variants within this sample encode the same CDR3. The chain links TRBV10-2 to TRBJ2-2; TRBD2 agrees at 12 bases. Germline trimming cut 6 bases from V and 4 bases from J; bases unmatched to any gene: 3. The CDR3 spans 15 residues. Per the germline V gene, CDR1 is WSHSY and CDR2 is SAAADI. Written as DNA, the CDR3 is TGCGCCAGCAGACTAGCGGGAGGTCCCACCGGGGAGCTGTTTTTT. Translating it yields CASRLAGGPTGELFF.

This clone has a single count. The chain combines TRBV29-1 with TRBJ2-3; D is ambiguous. Trimming pared 8 bases from V and 0 bases from J, leaving 9 bases between. The CDR3 loop spans 12 amino acids. Germline CDR1 SQVTM, CDR2 ANQGSEA. CDR3 coding DNA: TGCAGCTTTCTGCAGAGCACAGATACGCAGTATTTT. Its protein product is CSFLQSTDTQYF.

This clone was counted only a few times. J is TRBJ1-2 and V is TRBV27, with TRBD1 matching over 7 bases. Trimming removed 6 bases from V and 4 bases from J; junction bases left unmatched: 5. The CDR3 runs 13 residues. Looked up from germline, CDR1 is MNHEY and CDR2 is SMNVEV (reference sequence). CDR3 amino acids: CASRSTGPYGYTF. The CDR3 region has the DNA TGTGCCAGCAGGTCGACAGGGCCCTATGGCTACACCTTC.

With regard to this clone: Distinct nucleotide sequences in the sample also encode this CDR3. V gene TRBV18 combines with J gene TRBJ2-1; 12 nucleotides line up with TRBD2. Germline CDR1 is KGHSH and CDR2 is LQKENI. V lost 2 bases, J lost 4 bases, and 0 bases stayed unmatched. The CDR3 is made up of 15 amino acids. As DNA, the CDR3 is TGTGCCAGCTCACCAGGGACTAGCGGGTACAATGAGCAGTTCTTC. Residues: CASSPGTSGYNEQFF.

This chain links TRBV28 with TRBJ2-7; D not resolved. Trimming removed 1 base at V and 4 bases at J, with 11 bases between. The germline gives CDR1 MDHEN, CDR2 SYDVKM. The CDR3 runs to 14 residues. CDR3 coding DNA: TGTGCCAGCAGTTTATTTAGGTTCGGGTACGAGCAGTACTTC. Encoded protein: CASSLFRFGYEQYF.

The chain is built from TRBV5-1 and TRBJ2-2, with TRBD1 matching 7 bases. The germline gives CDR1 SGHRS, CDR2 YFSETQ. The length of the CDR3 is 15 residues. V was pared by 2 bases and J by 6 bases, with 7 bases of the junction left unmatched. The CDR3 bases are TGCGCCAGCAGCTTCACAGGGGCCCTAGCCGGGGAGCTGTTTTTT. It translates to CASSFTGALAGELFF.

This clone was detected only once. The chain recombines TRBV4-3 with TRBJ2-1, with D perhaps matching TRBD2 (7 bases). The CDR3 has 19 residues. Germline V CDR1 and CDR2: LGHNA, YSLEER. V dropped 0 bases and J dropped 0 bases, with 18 bases sitting between them. DNA for the CDR3: TGCGCCAGCAGCCAAGATTGGGGGGGGGCGCTGAGCTCCTACAATGAGCAGTTCTTC. It codes for CASSQDWGGALSSYNEQFF.

The chain has TRBV28 and TRBJ2-2, with 8 bases matching TRBD2. Looked up from germline, CDR1 is MDHEN and CDR2 is SYDVKM. This CDR3 region has 16 residues. J gave up 2 bases and V 7 bases, and 9 bases lay outside the gene matches. CDR3: CASTLLLAANTGELFF. CDR3 DNA: TGTGCCAGCACCCTACTACTAGCGGCCAACACCGGGGAGCTGTTTTTT.

The chain combines TRBV4-3 with TRBJ2-7; possible D gene TRBD1, 6 bases. CDR3 length: 15 amino acids. V gave up 0 bases and J gave up 2 bases, with 11 bases separating them. Per germline, CDR1 LGHNA and CDR2 YSLEER. The DNA for the CDR3 is TGCGCCAGCAGCCAAGAGGTCAGGGGACCCTACGAGCAGTACTTC. Its translation: CASSQEVRGPYEQYF.

This chain uses TRBV7-3 with TRBJ2-3, with D perhaps matching TRBD2 (7 bases). Germline V gene sequence: CDR1 SGHTA, CDR2 FQGTGA. The CDR3 length is 16 residues. V lost 5 bases and J 2 bases, leaving 17 bases between the germline ends. The CDR3 loop reads CASSNTAGAYTDTQYF. DNA for the CDR3: TGTGCCAGCAGCAACACGGCGGGGGCGTACACAGATACGCAGTATTTT.

This chain links TRBV5-6 with TRBJ2-5, with D possibly matching TRBD2 (6 bases). Looked up from germline, CDR1 is SGHDT and CDR2 is YYEEEE. The CDR3 loop spans 13 amino acids. V lost 6 bases and J lost 2, with 11 bases in between. CDR3 DNA sequence: TGTGCCAGCACCCGGGACTTTCAAGAGACCCAGTACTTC. Amino acids: CASTRDFQETQYF. Together with reference TRBV5-6 and TRBJ2-5, the CDR3 gives the full variable domain: DAGVTQSPTHLIKTRGQQVTLRCSPKSGHDTVSWYQQALGQGPQFIFQYYEEEERQRGNFPDRFSGHQFPNYSSELNVNALLLGDSALYLCASTRDFQETQYFGPGTRLLVL.

The chain couples TRBV6-5 to TRBJ2-5; no clear D. CDR1 is MNHEY, CDR2 SVGAGI, per germline. The CDR3 is 11 residues long. V lost 9 bases, J lost 1 base, and 6 bases lay in between. CDR3 region: CASRIQETQYF. Here the CDR3 DNA reads TGTGCCAGTCGGATCCAAGAGACCCAGTACTTC.